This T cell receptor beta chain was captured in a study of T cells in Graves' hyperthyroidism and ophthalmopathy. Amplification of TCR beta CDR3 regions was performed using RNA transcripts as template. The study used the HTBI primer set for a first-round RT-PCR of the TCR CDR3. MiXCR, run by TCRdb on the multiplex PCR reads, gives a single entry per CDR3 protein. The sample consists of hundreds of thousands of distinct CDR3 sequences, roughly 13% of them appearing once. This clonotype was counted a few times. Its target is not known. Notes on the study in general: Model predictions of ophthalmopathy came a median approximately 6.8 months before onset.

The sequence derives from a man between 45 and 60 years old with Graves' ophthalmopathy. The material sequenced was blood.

CDR3 bases: TGTGCCAGTAGTATAGAGTTCGGGAATCAGCCCCAGCATTTT. Translated: CASSIEFGNQPQHF. V is TRBV19 and J is TRBJ1-5; D is unresolved. V gave up 0 bases and J gave up 4 bases, with 7 bases separating them. CDR1 LNHDA and CDR2 SQIVND come from the germline V gene (reference sequence). This CDR3 has 14 residues.